This T cell receptor beta chain was sequenced for a study of T cell repertoires in cytomegalovirus infection. The overall study: Carrying CMV and the relevant HLA type showed in public TCR beta signatures.

TCRdb fed the reads into MiXCR, producing one record per CDR3 protein. The data contain about 78,000 distinct CDR3 sequences, around 42% of them singletons. In regard to this clonotype: No antigen is known for it.

CDR3 length: 16 residues. V gave up 1 base and J gave up 2 bases, with 13 bases separating them. This specimen was CD8+ T cells from cultured PBMCs, taken from culture after CMV antigen stimulation. The clonotype comes from a human donor in good health (CMV status not recorded). Some clones in this sample may be carry-over from other donors' samples. The V and J genes are TRBV12-3 or TRBV12-4 and TRBJ2-3; D remains ambiguous. CDR3 DNA sequence: TGTGCCAGCAGTTTAGGAATGTTCCGACTCACAGATACGCAGTATTTT. It encodes CASSLGMFRLTDTQYF.